These T cell receptor beta chains were read from a single sample in a study of technical replicates of blood from several donors. Repertoires were generated with immunoSEQ multiplex PCR, while TCRdb's copy carries only in-frame clones and drops some. The profile covers 60,000 to 75,000 clones, with approximately 90% appearing a single time and roughly 5.2% taken by the ten largest. The specimen sequenced was PBMCs. Receptors originate from a human donor in good health. Some clones in this sample may be carry-over from other donors' samples. The CDR3 runs from the conserved cysteine through the conserved F or W. Fields, in order: J gene, V gene, CDR3 protein.

J: TRBJ2-7; V: TRBV5-1; CDR3: CASSFALGRAAEQYF
J: TRBJ2-2; V: TRBV4-3; CDR3: CASSLVGSGELFF
J: TRBJ2-5; V: TRBV9; CDR3: CASSPGTSGGAQETQYF
J: TRBJ1-1; V: TRBV6-4; CDR3: CASSAGQSTEAFF
J: TRBJ2-7; V: TRBV11-2; CDR3: CASSPAGTSEQYF
J: TRBJ2-7; V: TRBV10-3; CDR3: CAISELGRGRVGYEQYF
J: TRBJ2-5; V: TRBV9; CDR3: CASSPRASGGEETQYF
J: TRBJ2-7; V: TRBV5-1; CDR3: CASSVAGTGGQYF
J: TRBJ2-1; V: TRBV18; CDR3: CASSPRTSGFNEQFF
J: TRBJ2-1; V: TRBV25-1; CDR3: CASKASGGYNEQFF
J: TRBJ1-1; V: TRBV9; CDR3: CASSALGGTTEAFF
J: TRBJ2-1; V: TRBV6-4; CDR3: CASSDRAGGYNEQFF
J: TRBJ2-7; V: TRBV7-9; CDR3: CASSSASGRSYEQYF
J: TRBJ1-3; V: TRBV18; CDR3: CASSPPGDPGNTIYF